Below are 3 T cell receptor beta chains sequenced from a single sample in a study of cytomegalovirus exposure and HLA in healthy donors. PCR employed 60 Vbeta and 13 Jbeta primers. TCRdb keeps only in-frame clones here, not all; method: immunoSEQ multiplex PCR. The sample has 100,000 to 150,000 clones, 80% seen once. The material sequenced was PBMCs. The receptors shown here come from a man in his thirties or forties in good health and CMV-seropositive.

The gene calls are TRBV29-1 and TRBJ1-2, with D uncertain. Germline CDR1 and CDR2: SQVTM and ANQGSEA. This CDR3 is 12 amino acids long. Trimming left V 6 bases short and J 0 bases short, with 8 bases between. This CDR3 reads CSVSLPNYGYTF. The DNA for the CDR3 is TGCAGCGTGTCCCTCCCTAACTATGGCTACACCTTC.

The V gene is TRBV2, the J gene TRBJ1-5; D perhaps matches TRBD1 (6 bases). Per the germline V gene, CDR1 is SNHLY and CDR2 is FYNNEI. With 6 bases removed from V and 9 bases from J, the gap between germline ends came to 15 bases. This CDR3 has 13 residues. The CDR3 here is CASRAAGEPPQHF. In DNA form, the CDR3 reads TGTGCCAGCAGGGCAGCAGGGGAACCGCCCCAGCATTTT.

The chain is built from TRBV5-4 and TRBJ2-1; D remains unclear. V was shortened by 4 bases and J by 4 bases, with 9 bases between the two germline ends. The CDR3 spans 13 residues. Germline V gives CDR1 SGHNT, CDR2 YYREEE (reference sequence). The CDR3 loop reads CASSPDTYNEQFF. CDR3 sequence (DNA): TGTGCCAGCAGCCCCGACACTTACAATGAGCAGTTCTTC.